The clone carrying this T cell receptor (beta chain) has just a few counts. Its antigen is unidentified. PCR involved 60 Vbeta and 13 Jbeta primers. Clones were read by immunoSEQ multiplex PCR, and TCRdb kept only the in-frame ones, dropping some. Of about 160,000 clones in the sample, roughly 80% were seen once. The data were obtained in a study of cytomegalovirus exposure and HLA in healthy donors. Overall study results and limits: It has been reported that TCR beta sequences accurately predicted the HLA-A and HLA-B alleles of most subjects. In a later analysis, HLA-C alleles had the fewest associated TCRs, DRB1 alleles the most. In all likelihood, a cluster of highly shared sequence variants was a sequencing artifact.

CDR1 and CDR2 from the germline V gene are KGHSH and LQKENI. V gave up 5 bases and J gave up 4 bases; unmatched junction bases: 8. The CDR3 runs to 15 residues. The J gene is TRBJ1-1, the V gene TRBV18, with 9 bases matching TRBD1. Sequenced material: PBMCs. The source is a male donor in good health and CMV-seronegative. The CDR3 DNA reads as TGTGCCAGCTCATTGGGACAGGGTGGATTCACTGAAGCTTTCTTT. Translating gives CASSLGQGGFTEAFF.